The TCR beta chain under discussion was sequenced for a study of blood T cell repertoires in COVID-19. About the research overall: Spain, Italy and the United States supplied samples that represented acute and convalescent COVID-19. PBMCs, B-cell-depleted T cells, or T cells were the source of the cDNA or gDNA that made up the material.

Germline assignment: CDR1 SEHNR and CDR2 FQNEAQ (reference sequence). The CDR3 sequence is 15 residues long. Trimming took off 4 bases at V and 0 bases at J, with 10 bases between the two ends. Under the authors' procedure: Amplification of reference gene primers was used by the study to estimate nucleated cell counts. Measured with immunoSEQ multiplex PCR; TCRdb has only the in-frame clones, and not every one. The V and J calls and clone size are taken from that table; D and trimming were inferred from the DNA. The sample has 85,000 to 90,000 clones, 82% seen once. This clone has just a few counts. This receptor was taken from an elderly woman with acute or convalescent COVID-19. Sequenced: peripheral blood. This rearrangement joins TRBV7-9 to TRBJ1-3; no reliable D call. The CDR3 reads CASSSTLASGNTIYF. The CDR3 DNA sequence: TGTGCCAGCAGCTCGACACTCGCCTCTGGAAACACCATATATTTT.